The following is a T cell receptor beta chain sequence with its context. Its antigen is not known. The source of the sample is a study of vaccination and CD4 T cells after COVID-19. The J segment lost 6 bases and the V segment lost 4 bases, leaving 4 bases of the junction unmatched. CDR3 length: 13 amino acids. Germline CDR1 and CDR2: MNHEY and SVGEGT. The treatment here: roughly nine-day PBMC culture with coronavirus spike peptide pools or control peptides (ViraFEST assay). Cultured CD4+ T cell DNA was sequenced using the Oncomine TCR Beta short-read assay. TCRdb re-analysed the PCR reads in MiXCR, keeping a single row per CDR3 protein. The table records tens of thousands of distinct CDR3 sequences, about 48% of them present only once.

This TCR came from a human donor who had recovered from COVID-19. V is TRBV6-2 or TRBV6-3 and J is TRBJ1-2, with 8 bases identical to TRBD1. The sample consisted of CD4+ T cells from blood, cultured in vitro. CDR3 in amino acids: CASSSVGQDGYTF. For the CDR3, the DNA is TGTGCCAGCAGTTCCGTGGGACAGGATGGCTACACCTTC.